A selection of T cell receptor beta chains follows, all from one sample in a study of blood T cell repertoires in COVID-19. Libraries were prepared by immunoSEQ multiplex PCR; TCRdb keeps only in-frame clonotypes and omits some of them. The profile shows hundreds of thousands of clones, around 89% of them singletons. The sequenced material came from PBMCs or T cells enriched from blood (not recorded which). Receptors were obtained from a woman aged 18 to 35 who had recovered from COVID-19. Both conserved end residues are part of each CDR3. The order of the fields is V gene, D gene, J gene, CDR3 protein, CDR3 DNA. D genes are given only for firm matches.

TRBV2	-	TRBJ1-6	CASSDLQGSTPLHF	TGTGCCAGCAGTGACCTACAGGGTTCGACACCCCTCCACTTT
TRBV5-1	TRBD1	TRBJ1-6	CASSFQTGDSPLHF	TGCGCCAGCAGCTTTCAGACAGGGGATTCACCCCTCCACTTT
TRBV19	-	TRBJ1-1	CASTPWGRRTEAFF	TGTGCCAGTACCCCATGGGGAAGGAGGACTGAAGCTTTCTTT
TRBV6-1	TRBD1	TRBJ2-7	CASSERDRGAYEQYF	TGTGCCAGCAGTGAAAGGGACAGGGGTGCCTACGAGCAGTACTTC
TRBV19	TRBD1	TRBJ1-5	CASSIFRGEPQHF	TGTGCCAGTAGTATATTCAGGGGGGAGCCCCAGCATTTT
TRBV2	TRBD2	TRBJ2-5	CASSEWTSRETQYF	TGTGCCAGCAGTGAATGGACTAGCCGTGAGACCCAGTACTTC
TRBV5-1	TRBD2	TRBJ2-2	CASSPLAGGWTGELFF	TGCGCCAGCAGCCCCCTAGCGGGGGGATGGACCGGGGAGCTGTTTTTT
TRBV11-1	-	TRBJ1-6	CASSLGNSNSPLHF	TGTGCCAGCAGCTTAGGCAACAGTAATTCACCCCTCCACTTT
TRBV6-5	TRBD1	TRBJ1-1	CASSSGGGNTEAFF	TGTGCCAGCAGTTCAGGGGGCGGGAACACTGAAGCTTTCTTT
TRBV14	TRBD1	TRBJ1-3	CASSRNIRGQGNTIYF	TGTGCCAGCAGCCGTAACATCAGGGGGCAAGGAAACACCATATATTTT